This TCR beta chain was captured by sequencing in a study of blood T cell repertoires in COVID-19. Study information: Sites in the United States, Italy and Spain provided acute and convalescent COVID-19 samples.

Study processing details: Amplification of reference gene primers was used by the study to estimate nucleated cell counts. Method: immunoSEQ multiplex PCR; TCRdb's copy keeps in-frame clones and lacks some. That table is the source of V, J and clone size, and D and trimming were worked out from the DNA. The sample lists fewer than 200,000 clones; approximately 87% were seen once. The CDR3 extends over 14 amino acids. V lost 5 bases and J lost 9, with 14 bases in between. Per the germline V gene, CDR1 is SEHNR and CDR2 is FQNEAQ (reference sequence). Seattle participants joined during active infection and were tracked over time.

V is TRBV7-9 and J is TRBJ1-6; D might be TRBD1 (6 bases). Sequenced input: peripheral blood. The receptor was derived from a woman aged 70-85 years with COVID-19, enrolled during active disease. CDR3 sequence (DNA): TGTGCCAGCAGCCGGGACAATAGTGGTTCACCCCTCCACTTT. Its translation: CASSRDNSGSPLHF.